These 27 T cell receptor beta chains share one sample of origin, sequenced in a study of cytomegalovirus exposure and HLA in healthy donors (dated by TCRdb to 2016 to 2017). To prepare the library, the immunoSEQ multiplex PCR assay was applied. For the multiplex PCR, a mixture combining 60 forward primers for TCR Vbeta segments and 13 reverse primers for TCR Jbeta segments was used. This immuneACCESS table, as held by TCRdb, lists in-frame sequences with V and J called but not all clones. Of the missing ones, under half trace to an unresolved V gene in checked studies; the others have no known cause. This sample gives 250,000 to 350,000 clones in total; around 86% of them show up just once. Clones ranked in the top ten supply 3.5% to 4.5% of the sample. Input material: PBMCs. The receptors derive from a man aged 35 to 55 in good health and CMV-seropositive.

The genes are TRBV28 and TRBJ1-1; tentative D call: TRBD1 (6 bases). Germline V gives CDR1 MDHEN, CDR2 SYDVKM. Between the trimmed V and J ends, which lost 8 bases and 0 bases, there was a span of 10 bases. This CDR3 is built from 13 residues. In nucleotides, the CDR3 is TGTGCCAGCCTTGACAGGATGAACACTGAAGCTTTCTTT. It is translated as CASLDRMNTEAFF. Full variable domain (outside the CDR3, taken from reference TRBV28 and TRBJ1-1): DVKVTQSSRYLVKRTGEKVFLECVQDMDHENMFWYRQDPGLGLRLIYFSYDVKMKEKGDIPEGYSVSREKKERFSLILESASTNQTSMYLCASLDRMNTEAFFGQGTRLTVV.

The genes are TRBV27 and TRBJ1-3; tentative D call: TRBD1 (6 bases). The V end lost 6 bases, the J end lost 4 bases, and 16 bases lay between the germline ends. Germline lookup yields CDR1 MNHEY and CDR2 SMNVEV (reference sequence). The CDR3 has 15 amino acids. CDR3 in DNA: TGTGCCAGCAGATCGGCCAGGGGTGAGGGAAACACCATATATTTT. This sequence encodes CASRSARGEGNTIYF.

V gene TRBV19 combines with J gene TRBJ2-5, with 12 positions matching TRBD1. There are 16 residues in the CDR3. V trimming: 6 bases; J trimming: 5 bases; junction bases outside the gene matches: 10. Germline V gene sequence: CDR1 LNHDA, CDR2 SQIVND (reference sequence). The CDR3 region is CASSDRDRGPRETQYF. The CDR3 coding sequence is TGTGCCAGTAGCGACCGGGACAGGGGGCCCCGGGAGACCCAGTACTTC.

The table lists this clone with a count of one. The chain recombines TRBV14 with TRBJ1-6; perhaps TRBD1 as D (6 bases). The CDR3 length is 16 residues. V lost 1 base to trimming and J lost 6 bases, with 13 bases between them. CDR1 SGHDN and CDR2 FVKESK come from the germline V gene. Here the CDR3 DNA reads TGTGCCAGCAGCCAAGGCCAGGGGTTAGGTAATTCACCCCTCCACTTT. Translation gives CASSQGQGLGNSPLHF.

The chain joins TRBV7-9 to TRBJ1-2, with 11 bases aligning to TRBD1. Trimming removed 5 bases from V and 6 bases from J; junction bases left unmatched: 5. In germline, CDR1 is SEHNR, CDR2 FQNEAQ (reference sequence). This CDR3 comprises 14 residues. CDR3 nucleotides: TGTGCCAGCAGCCTAGGGACAGGGGGTGATGGCTACACCTTC. It encodes CASSLGTGGDGYTF.

The CDR3 bases are TGTGCCAGCAGCCCGGGGGGAGCGGGCGAGGGATACGAGCAGTACTTC. Its protein is CASSPGGAGEGYEQYF. The chain combines TRBV28 with TRBJ2-7; 7 positions agree with TRBD2. Per the germline V gene, CDR1 is MDHEN and CDR2 is SYDVKM. This CDR3 contains 16 residues. Trimming removed 6 bases from V and 4 bases from J; junction bases left unmatched: 15.

In the case of this clone: Germline is not matched at one junction end, which may reflect a read error. The J gene is TRBJ2-1, the V gene TRBV7-7, with D tentatively TRBD2 (6 bases). The length of the CDR3 is 19 residues. Germline CDR1 and CDR2: SSHAT and FNYEAQ (reference sequence). CDR3 bases: TGTGCTAGCAGCTTAGTCGGTCCCGGGATAGCGGTCCCCGGGGGTGAGCAGTTCTTC. Protein sequence: CASSLVGPGIAVPGGEQFF.

The CDR3 region is CASSSWDREVGDTQYF. The CDR3 nucleotides read TGTGCCAGCAGCTCGTGGGACAGGGAGGTAGGAGATACGCAGTATTTT. This chain uses TRBV2 with TRBJ2-3; 9 positions match TRBD1. V shed 6 bases, J shed 5 bases, and the junction held 12 bases outside the gene matches. The germline gives CDR1 SNHLY, CDR2 FYNNEI. CDR3 length: 16 amino acids.

The gene calls are TRBV30 and TRBJ2-7, with 8 positions matching TRBD2. V gave up 3 bases and J gave up 4 bases; unmatched junction bases: 5. Germline values: CDR1 GTSNPN, CDR2 SVGIG (reference sequence). The CDR3 spans 13 residues. CDR3 sequence (DNA): TGTGCCTGGAGAACGGGAGGGAGGTACGAGCAGTACTTC. Amino acid sequence: CAWRTGGRYEQYF.

The rearrangement links TRBV30 to TRBJ2-1; TRBD1 matches 10 bases. This CDR3 is built from 13 residues. The ends lost 2 bases at V and 7 bases at J; junction bases unmatched: 2. Looked up from germline, CDR1 is GTSNPN and CDR2 is SVGIG (reference sequence). The CDR3, as DNA: TGTGCCTGGAGTCCGGGACAGGGGAATGAGCAGTTCTTC. This codes for CAWSPGQGNEQFF.

V gene TRBV27 combines with J gene TRBJ1-4, with D unclear. The CDR3 length is 15 residues. V was trimmed by 5 bases and J by 5 bases, leaving 15 bases between them. From germline, CDR1 is MNHEY and CDR2 SMNVEV (reference sequence). Here the CDR3 reads CASSAYSYPNEKLFF. The CDR3, as DNA: TGTGCCAGCAGTGCATACAGCTACCCGAATGAAAAACTGTTTTTT.

The rearrangement joins TRBV7-9 to TRBJ2-3; TRBD2 aligns across 8 bases. Per germline, CDR1 SEHNR and CDR2 FQNEAQ (reference sequence). V gave up 0 bases and J gave up 5 bases; unmatched junction bases: 10. The CDR3 extends over 17 amino acids. This CDR3 reads CASSLAFGREVGDTQYF. As DNA, the CDR3 is TGTGCCAGCAGCTTAGCGTTTGGGCGGGAGGTCGGAGATACGCAGTATTTT.

This clone was seen only a few times. As DNA, the CDR3 is TGTGCCAGCAGTTACGGGGGGTTTATCTACGAGCAGTACTTC. It specifies CASSYGGFIYEQYF. V gene TRBV6-5 combines with J gene TRBJ2-7; the D gene is possibly TRBD2 (6 bases). The V end lost 2 bases, the J end lost 3 bases, and 11 bases lay between the germline ends. Germline V gives CDR1 MNHEY, CDR2 SVGAGI. This CDR3 is built from 14 residues.

This clone was picked up one time. The V gene is TRBV19, the J gene TRBJ2-7; D may be TRBD1 (6 bases). Germline CDR1 and CDR2: LNHDA and SQIVND (reference sequence). The CDR3 runs 13 residues. Between the trimmed V and J ends, which lost 6 bases and 2 bases, there was a span of 11 bases. The CDR3 here is CASSQGPTYEQYF. CDR3 DNA sequence: TGTGCCAGTAGCCAGGGGCCGACCTACGAGCAGTACTTC.

The V gene is TRBV4-1, the J gene TRBJ2-7; the match to TRBD1 covers 9 bases. The V gene's germline CDR1 is MGHRA and CDR2 YSYEKL. Trimming took 5 bases from V and 5 from J; bases not matched to a gene: 10. The CDR3 has 15 residues. The CDR3 nucleotides read TGCGCCAGCAGCGGACTTGGGACAGGGAGAAACGAGCAGTACTTC. Residues: CASSGLGTGRNEQYF.

V and J are TRBV6-4 and TRBJ2-2; tentative D call: TRBD2 (5 bases). Trimming stripped 1 base from V and 7 bases from J, with 7 bases between. Germline CDR1 reads MRHNA; CDR2 reads SNTAGT. The CDR3 has 13 residues. The CDR3: CASSDYAGGELFF. The DNA of the CDR3 is TGTGCCAGCAGTGACTATGCGGGCGGGGAGCTGTTTTTT.

This clone has a single count. V and J are TRBV19 and TRBJ1-4; 10 bases agree with TRBD1. J lost 5 bases, V lost 11 bases, and 5 bases had no gene match. Germline V lookup: CDR1 LNHDA, CDR2 SQIVND (reference sequence). The CDR3 has 13 amino acids. The CDR3 is CAGSDRGNEKLFF. CDR3 sequence (DNA): TGTGCCGGCTCGGACAGGGGGAATGAAAAACTGTTTTTT.

In DNA form, the CDR3 reads TGTGCCAGCAGCCGACAGGGGGCGCGGACTGAAGCTTTCTTT. This gives the protein CASSRQGARTEAFF. This chain links TRBV6-5 with TRBJ1-1; 10 bases map to TRBD1. The CDR3 is 14 amino acids. The V and J ends lost 6 bases and 5 bases, in that order; junction bases with no gene match: 6. Per the germline V gene, CDR1 is MNHEY and CDR2 is SVGAGI.

This clone was picked up one time. The gene calls are TRBV4-2 and TRBJ2-7, with D possibly TRBD2 on 5 matching bases. Trimming removed 4 bases at V and 2 bases at J, with 12 bases between. Germline loops: CDR1 LGHNA, CDR2 YNFKEQ. This CDR3 is built from 14 residues. DNA for the CDR3: TGTGCCAGCAGCCTTGGACTGGGAGCCTACGAGCAGTACTTC. As protein: CASSLGLGAYEQYF.

The genes are TRBV5-1 and TRBJ1-1; maybe TRBD1 (6 bases). Trimming removed 5 bases from V and 5 bases from J, with 16 bases in between. CDR1 is SGHRS and CDR2 is YFSETQ in the germline V gene. CDR3 length equals 14 residues. CDR3 nucleotides: TGCGCCAGCAGGGTTTACGGGGGGGCTACTGAAGCTTTCTTT. Translation: CASRVYGGATEAFF.

In nucleotides, the CDR3 is TGTGCCTTCAGGACAGGCACTAACTATGGCTACACCTTC. It is translated as CAFRTGTNYGYTF. The chain recombines TRBV2 with TRBJ1-2; 7 bases align to TRBD1. There are 13 residues in the CDR3. V trimming: 11 bases; J trimming: 0 bases; junction bases outside the gene matches: 6. Germline V gene lookup returns CDR1 SNHLY and CDR2 FYNNEI.

The rearrangement joins TRBV6-1 to TRBJ1-4; 7 positions match TRBD1. Looked up from germline, CDR1 is MNHNS and CDR2 is SASEGT. V dropped 8 bases and J dropped 4; count of bases not matched to a gene: 10. The CDR3 runs to 15 residues. CDR3 region: CASQDRLVINEKLFF. DNA of the CDR3: TGTGCCAGCCAGGACAGGTTGGTGATTAATGAAAAACTGTTTTTT.

The chain recombines TRBV6-1 with TRBJ1-2, with D possibly TRBD1 on 5 matching bases. Germline V gene lookup returns CDR1 MNHNS and CDR2 SASEGT. There are 14 residues in the CDR3. V lost 7 bases to trimming and J lost 3 bases, with 15 bases between them. The DNA of the CDR3 is TGTGCCAGCACCCCGGGGGGGGTTGACTATGGCTACACCTTC. Translating gives CASTPGGVDYGYTF.

In its sample, this clone was seen once. The chain is built from TRBV11-2 and TRBJ1-2; 8 positions agree with TRBD1. The CDR3 runs to 14 residues. J lost 4 bases, V lost 1 base, and 2 bases had no gene match. Germline V lookup: CDR1 SGHAT, CDR2 FQNNGV. The CDR3 loop reads CASSLVDRGYGYTF. The CDR3 coding sequence is TGTGCCAGCAGCTTAGTAGACAGGGGCTATGGCTACACCTTC.

The chain combines TRBV6-1 with TRBJ1-6; D might be TRBD1 (5 bases). Deletions cut 2 bases from V and 7 bases from J, with 15 bases between. The CDR3 covers 16 residues. Germline assignment: CDR1 MNHNS and CDR2 SASEGT. This CDR3 is CASSERGGVVNSPLHF. DNA for the CDR3: TGTGCCAGCAGTGAAAGGGGAGGGGTGGTAAATTCACCCCTCCACTTT.

The V gene is TRBV4-2, the J gene TRBJ1-2; TRBD1 matches at 8 bases. The V segment lost 2 bases and the J segment 4 bases; nucleotides outside the gene matches: 6. The CDR3 extends over 15 amino acids. Germline assignment: CDR1 LGHNA and CDR2 YNFKEQ. CDR3 amino acids: CASSQFGQGSYGYTF. Here the CDR3 DNA reads TGTGCCAGCAGCCAATTCGGACAGGGCAGCTATGGCTACACCTTC.

The chain uses TRBV5-4 and TRBJ2-7; perhaps TRBD1 as D (7 bases). Trimming cost V 3 bases and J 3 bases, with 13 bases left between them. Per germline, CDR1 SGHNT and CDR2 YYREEE (reference sequence). The CDR3 sequence is 14 residues long. The CDR3 here is CASSWAGGGYEQYF. In nucleotides, the CDR3 is TGTGCCAGCAGCTGGGCAGGGGGAGGCTACGAGCAGTACTTC.